Below, one T cell receptor beta chain is given with its context. Antigen unknown. This entry comes from a study of T cell responses to AZD1222 COVID-19 vaccine. Study results and caveats: Just a handful of AZD1222 recipients tested seropositive at baseline. Spike-specific TCR breadth and depth were elevated following two AZD1222 doses. Donors were chiefly white British, with a greater number of females, and clonal diversity was perhaps underestimated. CD4 TCRs covered the whole spike, strongest at regions 160-218 and 743-854.

Produced via immunoSEQ multiplex PCR; TCRdb's table is partial and in-frame only. Of approximately 96,000 clones listed, about 86% are singletons. The V gene's germline CDR1 is SGHVS and CDR2 FQNEAQ. V shed 5 bases and J shed 3 bases, with 14 bases lying between them. The CDR3 is 15 residues long. The sequenced sample was peripheral blood, obtained 28 days after the second AZD1222 dose. The chain employs TRBV7-8 and TRBJ2-1; D is ambiguous. This sequence originates from an adult who received the AZD1222 COVID-19 vaccine. Here the CDR3 DNA reads TGTGCCAGCAGCCCTAGGCGCGCCGACTACAATGAGCAGTTCTTC. It specifies CASSPRRADYNEQFF.